This is a list of T cell receptor beta chains from one sample in a study of regulatory T cells in long-lasting Graves disease. From the multiplex PCR reads, TCRdb called clonotypes with MiXCR, one entry per CDR3 protein. The sample records 450,000 to 700,000 distinct CDR3 sequences, 13% being singletons. These data were also filed under a second study, of T cells in Graves' hyperthyroidism and ophthalmopathy.

The source was peripheral blood mononuclear cells (PBMCs), collected at new diagnosis, from a patient treated with antithyroid drugs. All receptors come from a young man with Graves disease. CDR3s include the opening cysteine and the closing phenylalanine or tryptophan. The order of the fields is clone size, J gene, D gene, CDR3 length, V gene, CDR3 protein, CDR3 DNA. A D gene is named only where the DNA matches it firmly. The size field is filled for only some rows; it gives once, few, many or a size class.

many,TRBJ1-5,-,15,TRBV27,CASRWSYYVNQPQHF,TGTGCCAGCAGATGGAGTTATTATGTCAATCAGCCCCAGCATTTT
many,TRBJ2-3,-,16,TRBV7-2,CASSLSFQRSTDTQYF,TGTGCCAGCAGCTTATCTTTCCAAAGGAGCACAGATACGCAGTATTTT
many,TRBJ2-1,TRBD2,15,TRBV6-1,CASSEEAGGPNEQFF,TGTGCCAGCAGTGAAGAAGCGGGAGGGCCAAATGAGCAGTTCTTC
many,TRBJ2-3,-,9,TRBV7-9,CASSRQGFF,TGTGCCAGCAGCAGGCAGGGGTTTTTT
many,TRBJ1-4,-,15,TRBV5-1,CASSLATLTNEKLFF,TGCGCCAGCAGCTTGGCGACTTTAACTAATGAAAAACTGTTTTTT
many,TRBJ2-5,-,16,TRBV12-3/TRBV12-4,CASSAPGGTARETQYF,TGTGCCAGCAGCGCTCCCGGGGGCACGGCCCGAGAGACCCAGTACTTC
-,TRBJ1-2,-,14,TRBV6-4,CASSASRTGFGYTF,TGTGCCAGCAGTGCCTCTAGAACAGGGTTTGGCTACACCTTC
-,TRBJ2-1,-,14,TRBV20-1,CSASIPGPNNEQFF,TGCAGTGCTAGCATCCCGGGACCTAACAATGAGCAGTTCTTC
many,TRBJ1-5,-,14,TRBV10-3,CAISESTSSPPQHF,TGTGCCATCAGTGAGTCGACCAGTTCCCCACCCCAGCATTTT
many,TRBJ1-1,-,12,TRBV2,CASTETNTEAFF,TGTGCCAGCACAGAAACGAACACTGAAGCTTTCTTT
few,TRBJ1-2,TRBD1,12,TRBV9,CASSDRGWGYTF,TGTGCCAGCAGCGACAGGGGATGGGGCTACACCTTC
few,TRBJ2-5,-,15,TRBV20-1,CSAPEVQTGQETQYF,TGCAGTGCTCCCGAGGTACAAACGGGGCAAGAGACCCAGTACTTC
many,TRBJ2-3,TRBD2,14,TRBV6-2/TRBV6-3,CASSSGRAPDTQYF,TGTGCCAGCAGTAGCGGGAGGGCGCCAGATACGCAGTATTTT
-,TRBJ1-3,-,15,TRBV20-1,CSARGDRPSGNTIYF,TGCAGTGCTAGGGGTGACAGGCCCTCTGGAAACACCATATATTTT
many,TRBJ2-4,TRBD2,16,TRBV11-2,CASSSTSGRALNIQYF,TGTGCCAGCAGCTCAACTAGCGGGAGGGCCTTAAACATTCAGTACTTC
-,TRBJ1-6,-,15,TRBV4-2,CASSQVGENNSPLHF,TGTGCCAGCAGCCAAGTGGGGGAGAATAATTCACCCCTCCACTTT
-,TRBJ1-2,TRBD1,17,TRBV19,CASSHRDSSSRGYGYTF,TGTGCCAGTAGTCACCGGGACAGTTCTTCCCGAGGCTATGGCTACACCTTC
many,TRBJ2-2,TRBD2,15,TRBV7-2,CASSPTSVNTGELFF,TGTGCCAGCAGCCCGACTAGCGTGAACACCGGGGAGCTGTTTTTT
many,TRBJ2-1,TRBD2,15,TRBV20-1,CSAEGGSFTYNEQFF,TGCAGTGCGGAAGGCGGGAGTTTTACCTACAATGAGCAGTTCTTC
many,TRBJ2-1,TRBD1,16,TRBV15,CATSNAGGQRLYEQFF,TGTGCCACCAGCAACGCAGGGGGACAGCGCCTCTATGAGCAGTTCTTC
-,TRBJ2-1,-,17,TRBV5-1,CASSLEVGGGGNVGQFF,TGCGCCAGCAGCTTGGAAGTCGGCGGAGGCGGAAACGTCGGGCAGTTCTTC
-,TRBJ2-7,TRBD1,15,TRBV19,CASSTPGQAAYEQYF,TGTGCCAGTAGTACTCCGGGACAGGCAGCCTACGAGCAGTACTTC
-,TRBJ1-1,-,15,TRBV7-6,CASSKGRDGGTEAFF,TGTGCCAGCAGCAAGGGACGGGATGGGGGCACTGAAGCTTTCTTT
-,TRBJ1-1,-,17,TRBV28,CASSSWGRRGVNTEAFF,TGTGCCAGCAGCTCCTGGGGGAGGAGAGGGGTGAACACTGAAGCTTTCTTT
many,TRBJ1-1,-,13,TRBV30,CAWSRRKDTEAFF,TGTGCCTGGAGTCGGCGGAAAGACACTGAAGCTTTCTTT
many,TRBJ1-4,TRBD1,15,TRBV12-3/TRBV12-4,CASSLSDREGEKLFF,TGTGCCAGCAGCCTTTCGGACAGGGAAGGGGAAAAACTGTTTTTT
many,TRBJ1-2,TRBD1,16,TRBV11-1,CASSLTQGQPDYGYTF,TGTGCCAGCAGCCTAACGCAGGGACAGCCCGACTATGGCTACACCTTC
-,TRBJ2-5,-,15,TRBV20-1,CSATLQRTGRGTQYF,TGCAGTGCTACCTTACAAAGGACGGGACGGGGGACCCAGTACTTC
many,TRBJ2-7,-,14,TRBV12-3/TRBV12-4,CASSLAQATYEQYF,TGTGCCAGCAGTTTAGCGCAGGCAACCTACGAGCAGTACTTC
many,TRBJ1-5,-,15,TRBV28,CASTSDSVSNQPQHF,TGTGCCAGCACTTCGGACAGTGTAAGCAATCAGCCCCAGCATTTT
many,TRBJ2-7,-,16,TRBV5-1,CASSLDGGGPLDEQYF,TGCGCCAGCAGCTTGGATGGGGGGGGCCCTCTGGACGAGCAGTACTTC
-,TRBJ2-2,-,11,TRBV29-1,CSVLNTGELFF,TGCAGCGTCCTAAACACCGGGGAGCTGTTTTTT
many,TRBJ2-7,-,13,TRBV11-2,CASSFRGSHEQYF,TGTGCCAGCAGCTTTCGAGGGAGCCACGAGCAGTACTTC
many,TRBJ1-4,-,13,TRBV20-1,CSASQANYEKLFF,TGCAGTGCTAGCCAGGCTAACTATGAAAAACTGTTTTTT